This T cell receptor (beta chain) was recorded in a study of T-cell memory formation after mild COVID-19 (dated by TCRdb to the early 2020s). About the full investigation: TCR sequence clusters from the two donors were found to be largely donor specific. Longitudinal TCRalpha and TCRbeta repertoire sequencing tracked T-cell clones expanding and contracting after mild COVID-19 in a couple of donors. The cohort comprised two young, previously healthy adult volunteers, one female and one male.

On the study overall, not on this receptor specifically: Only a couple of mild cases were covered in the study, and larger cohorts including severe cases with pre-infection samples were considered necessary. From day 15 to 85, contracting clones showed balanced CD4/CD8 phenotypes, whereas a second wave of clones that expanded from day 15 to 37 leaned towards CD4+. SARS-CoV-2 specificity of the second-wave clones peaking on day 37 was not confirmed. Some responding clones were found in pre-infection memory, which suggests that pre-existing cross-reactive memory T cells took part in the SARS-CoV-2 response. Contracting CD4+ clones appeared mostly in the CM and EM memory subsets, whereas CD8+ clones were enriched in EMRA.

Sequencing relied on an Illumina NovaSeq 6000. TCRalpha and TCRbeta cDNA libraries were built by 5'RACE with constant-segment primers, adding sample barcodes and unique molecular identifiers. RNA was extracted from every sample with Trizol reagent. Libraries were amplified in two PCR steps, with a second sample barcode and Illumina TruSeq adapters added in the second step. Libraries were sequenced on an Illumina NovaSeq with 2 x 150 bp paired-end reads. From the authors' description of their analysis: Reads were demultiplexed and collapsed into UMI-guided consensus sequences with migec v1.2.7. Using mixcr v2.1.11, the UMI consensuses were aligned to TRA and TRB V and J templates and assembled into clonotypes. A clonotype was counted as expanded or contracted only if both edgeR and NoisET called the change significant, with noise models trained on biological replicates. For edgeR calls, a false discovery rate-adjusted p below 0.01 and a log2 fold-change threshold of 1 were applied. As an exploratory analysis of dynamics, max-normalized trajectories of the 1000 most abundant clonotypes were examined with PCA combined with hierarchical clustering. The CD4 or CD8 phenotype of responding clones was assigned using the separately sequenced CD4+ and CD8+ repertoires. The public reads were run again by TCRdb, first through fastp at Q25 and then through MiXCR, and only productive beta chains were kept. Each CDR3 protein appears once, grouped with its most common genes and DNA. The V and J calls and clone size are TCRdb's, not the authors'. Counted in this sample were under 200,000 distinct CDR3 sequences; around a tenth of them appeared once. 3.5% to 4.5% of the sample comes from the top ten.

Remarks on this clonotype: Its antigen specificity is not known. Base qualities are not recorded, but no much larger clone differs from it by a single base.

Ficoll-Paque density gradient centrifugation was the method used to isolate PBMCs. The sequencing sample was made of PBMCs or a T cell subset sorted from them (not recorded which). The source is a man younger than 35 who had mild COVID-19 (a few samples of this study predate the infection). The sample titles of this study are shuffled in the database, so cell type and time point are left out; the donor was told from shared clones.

The nucleotide sequence is TGTGCCAGCTCTCCGGGACAGGAAAACACCATATATTTT. This translates into CASSPGQENTIYF. Recombination linked TRBV18 to TRBJ1-3, with 8 bases matching TRBD1. At the junction V is shortened by 6 bases and J by 6 bases; bases outside the gene matches: 4. CDR1 is given as KGHSH and CDR2 as LQKENI, both from the germline V gene. From the cysteine through the phenylalanine, the CDR3 covers 13 amino acids. Only the CDR3 DNA stays, 39 bases, in frame from base 1. Extended through the reference TRBV18 and TRBJ1-3 proteins, this CDR3 yields the full variable domain: NAGVMQNPRHLVRRRGQEARLRCSPMKGHSHVYWYRQLPEEGLKFMVYLQKENIIDESGMPKERFSAEFPKEGPSILRIQQVVRGDSAAYFCASSPGQENTIYFGEGSWLTVV.